This T cell receptor beta chain is from a study of PD-L1 blockade in urothelial cancer. The time point is: pretreatment peripheral blood. Trimming took 5 bases from V and 1 from J; bases not matched to a gene: 5. The CDR3 runs 15 residues. Per the germline V gene, CDR1 is SGHTA and CDR2 is FQGNSA. Profiling relied on immunoSEQ multiplex PCR, and the TCRdb table lists in-frame clones only, not all of them. The data contain about 63,000 clones, about four fifths of them singletons. This rearrangement joins TRBV7-2 to TRBJ2-3; 8 bases map to TRBD2. This clonotype was sampled from a man between 65 and 80 years old with urothelial cancer. The specimen comprised PBMCs, sampled around atezolizumab (anti-PD-L1) treatment. CDR3 sequence (DNA): TGTGCCAGCAGCCAAGGACTAGCACGCACAGATACGCAGTATTTT. Translating gives CASSQGLARTDTQYF.